This T cell receptor beta chain was found in a study of PD-L1 blockade in urothelial cancer. Overall study context: T cells were recovered from blood samples at a median of around 140,000.

Germline V gene data show CDR1 as MNHEY and CDR2 as SVGAGI. CDR3 length equals 13 residues. The V segment lost 10 bases and the J segment 5 bases; nucleotides outside the gene matches: 9. Pretreatment and on-treatment blood mononuclear cell samples were taken, totaling between 1 and 8 time points per patient. Sequenced by immunoSEQ multiplex PCR; TCRdb stores in-frame clones only, minus some. The table lists fewer than 40,000 clones, roughly 90% of them singletons. The sequences come from PBMCs, collected around atezolizumab (anti-PD-L1) treatment. The sequence was obtained from a man aged 65 to 79 with urothelial cancer. The chain carries TRBV6-5 and TRBJ2-5; the match to TRBD1 covers 8 bases. The CDR3 sequence is CATLGQGGETQYF. As DNA, the CDR3 is TGTGCCACCTTAGGACAGGGAGGTGAGACCCAGTACTTC.